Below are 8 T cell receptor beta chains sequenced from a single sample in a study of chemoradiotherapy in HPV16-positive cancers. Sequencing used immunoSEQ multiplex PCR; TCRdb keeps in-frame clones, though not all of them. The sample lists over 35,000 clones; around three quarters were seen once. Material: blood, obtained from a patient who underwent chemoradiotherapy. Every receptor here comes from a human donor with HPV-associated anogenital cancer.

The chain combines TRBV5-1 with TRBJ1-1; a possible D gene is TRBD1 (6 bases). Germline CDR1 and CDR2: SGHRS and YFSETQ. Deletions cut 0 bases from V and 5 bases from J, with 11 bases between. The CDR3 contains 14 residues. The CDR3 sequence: CASSLELGGTEAFF. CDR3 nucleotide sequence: TGCGCCAGCAGCTTGGAATTAGGGGGGACTGAAGCTTTCTTT.

This CDR3 reads CASSFSRGPYGYTF. CDR3 nucleotide sequence: TGTGCCAGCAGCTTCTCCAGGGGTCCCTATGGCTACACCTTC. The chain recombines TRBV27 with TRBJ1-2; D is possibly TRBD1 (6 bases). V lost 6 bases and J lost 4, with 15 bases in between. This CDR3 comprises 14 residues. The germline gives CDR1 MNHEY, CDR2 SMNVEV (reference sequence).

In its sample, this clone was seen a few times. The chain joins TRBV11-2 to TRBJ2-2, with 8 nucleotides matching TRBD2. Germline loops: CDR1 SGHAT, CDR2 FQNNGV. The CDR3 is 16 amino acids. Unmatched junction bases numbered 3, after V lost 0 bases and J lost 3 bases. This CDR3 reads CASSLDSGAYTGELFF. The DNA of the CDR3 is TGTGCCAGCAGCTTAGATAGCGGGGCCTACACCGGGGAGCTGTTTTTT. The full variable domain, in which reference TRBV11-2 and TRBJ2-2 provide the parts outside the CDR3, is EAGVAQSPRYKIIEKRQSVAFWCNPISGHATLYWYQQILGQGPKLLIQFQNNGVVDDSQLPKDRFSAERLKGVDSTLKIQPAKLEDSAVYLCASSLDSGAYTGELFFGEGSRLTVL.

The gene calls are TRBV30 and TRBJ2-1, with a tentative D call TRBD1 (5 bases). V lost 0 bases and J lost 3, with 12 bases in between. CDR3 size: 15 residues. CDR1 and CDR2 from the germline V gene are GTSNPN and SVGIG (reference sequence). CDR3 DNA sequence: TGTGCCTGGAGTGTTGGGGCGGTAAACTACAATGAGCAGTTCTTC. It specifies CAWSVGAVNYNEQFF. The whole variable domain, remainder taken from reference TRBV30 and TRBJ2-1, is SQTIHQWPATLVQPVGSPLSLECTVEGTSNPNLYWYRQAAGRGLQLLFYSVGIGQISSEVPQNLSASRPQDRQFILSSKKLLLSDSGFYLCAWSVGAVNYNEQFFGPGTRLTVL.

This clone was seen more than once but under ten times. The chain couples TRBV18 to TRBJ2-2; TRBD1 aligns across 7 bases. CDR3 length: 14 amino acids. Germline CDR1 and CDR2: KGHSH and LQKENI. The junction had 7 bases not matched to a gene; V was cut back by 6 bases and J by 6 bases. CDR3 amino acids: CASSPSGTAGELFF. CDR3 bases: TGTGCCAGCTCGCCCTCCGGGACAGCCGGGGAGCTGTTTTTT.

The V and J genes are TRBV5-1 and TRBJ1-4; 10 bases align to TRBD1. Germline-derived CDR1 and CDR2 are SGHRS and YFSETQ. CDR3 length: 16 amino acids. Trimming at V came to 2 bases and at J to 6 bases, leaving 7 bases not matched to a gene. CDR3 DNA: TGCGCCAGCAGCTTCCGACAGGGGGCGGGTGATGAAAAACTGTTTTTT. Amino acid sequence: CASSFRQGAGDEKLFF.

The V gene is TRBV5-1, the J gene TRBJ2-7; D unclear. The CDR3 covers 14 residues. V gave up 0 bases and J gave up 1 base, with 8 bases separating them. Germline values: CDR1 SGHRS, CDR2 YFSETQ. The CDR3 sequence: CASSLELGSYEQYF. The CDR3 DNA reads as TGCGCCAGCAGCTTGGAGTTGGGATCCTACGAGCAGTACTTC.

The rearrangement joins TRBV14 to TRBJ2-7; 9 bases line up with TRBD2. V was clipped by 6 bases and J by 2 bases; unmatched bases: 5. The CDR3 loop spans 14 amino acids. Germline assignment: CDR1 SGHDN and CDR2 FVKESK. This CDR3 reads CASREAGGTYEQYF. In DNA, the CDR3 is TGTGCCAGCAGAGAGGCGGGGGGGACCTACGAGCAGTACTTC.